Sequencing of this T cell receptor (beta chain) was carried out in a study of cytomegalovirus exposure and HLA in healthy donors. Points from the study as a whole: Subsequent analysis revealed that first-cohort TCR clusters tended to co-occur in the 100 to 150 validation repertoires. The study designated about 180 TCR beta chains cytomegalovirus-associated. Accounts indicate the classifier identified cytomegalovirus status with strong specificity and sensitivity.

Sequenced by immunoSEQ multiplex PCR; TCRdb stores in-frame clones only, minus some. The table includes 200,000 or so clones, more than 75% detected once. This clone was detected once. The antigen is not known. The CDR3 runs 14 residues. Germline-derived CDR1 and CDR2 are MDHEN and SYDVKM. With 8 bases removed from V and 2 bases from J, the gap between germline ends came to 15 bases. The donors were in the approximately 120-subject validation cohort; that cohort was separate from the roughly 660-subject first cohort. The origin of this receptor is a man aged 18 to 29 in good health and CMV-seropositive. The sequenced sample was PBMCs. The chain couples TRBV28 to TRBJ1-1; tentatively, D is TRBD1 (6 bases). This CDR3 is CASVVLGANTEAFF. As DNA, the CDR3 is TGTGCCAGCGTGGTTTTGGGGGCCAACACTGAAGCTTTCTTT.